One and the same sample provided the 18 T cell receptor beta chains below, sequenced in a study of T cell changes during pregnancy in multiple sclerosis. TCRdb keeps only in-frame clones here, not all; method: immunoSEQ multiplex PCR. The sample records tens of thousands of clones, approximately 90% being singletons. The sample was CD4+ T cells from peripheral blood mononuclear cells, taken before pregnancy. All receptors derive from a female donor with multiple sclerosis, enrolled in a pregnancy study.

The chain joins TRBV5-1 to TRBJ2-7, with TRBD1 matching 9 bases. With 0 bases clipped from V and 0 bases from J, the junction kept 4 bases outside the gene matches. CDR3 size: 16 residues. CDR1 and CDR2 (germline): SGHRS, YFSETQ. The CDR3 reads CASSLAWDRASYEQYF. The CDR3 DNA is TGCGCCAGCAGCTTGGCTTGGGACAGGGCCTCCTACGAGCAGTACTTC.

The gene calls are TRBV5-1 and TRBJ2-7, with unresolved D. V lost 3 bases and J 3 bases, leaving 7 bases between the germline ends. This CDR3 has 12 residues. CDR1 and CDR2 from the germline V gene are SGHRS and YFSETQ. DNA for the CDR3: TGCGCCAGCAGCTCCCGGTTCTACGAGCAGTACTTC. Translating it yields CASSSRFYEQYF.

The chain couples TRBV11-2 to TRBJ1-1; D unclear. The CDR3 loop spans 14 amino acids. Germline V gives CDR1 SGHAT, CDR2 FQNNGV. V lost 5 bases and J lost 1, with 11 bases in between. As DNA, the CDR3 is TGTGCCAGCAGCATACGGGTTGGGAACACTGAAGCTTTCTTT. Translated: CASSIRVGNTEAFF.

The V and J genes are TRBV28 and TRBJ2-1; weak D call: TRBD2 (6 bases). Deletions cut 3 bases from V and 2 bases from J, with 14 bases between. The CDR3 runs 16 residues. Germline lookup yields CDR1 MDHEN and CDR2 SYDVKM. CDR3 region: CASSFSGRGAYNEQFF. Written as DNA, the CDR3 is TGTGCCAGCAGTTTCTCCGGGAGAGGGGCCTACAATGAGCAGTTCTTC.

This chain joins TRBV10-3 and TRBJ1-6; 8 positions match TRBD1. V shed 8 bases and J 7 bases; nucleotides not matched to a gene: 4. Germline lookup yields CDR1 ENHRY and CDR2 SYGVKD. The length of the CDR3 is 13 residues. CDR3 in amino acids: CAISGQDNSPLHF. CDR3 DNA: TGTGCCATCTCGGGACAGGACAATTCACCCCTCCACTTT.

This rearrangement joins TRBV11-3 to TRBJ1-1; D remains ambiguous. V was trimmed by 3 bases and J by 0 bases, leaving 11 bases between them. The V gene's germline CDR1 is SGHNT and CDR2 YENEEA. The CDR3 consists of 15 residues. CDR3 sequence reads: CASSLGDGMNTEAFF. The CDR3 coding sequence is TGTGCCAGCAGCTTGGGCGACGGGATGAACACTGAAGCTTTCTTT.

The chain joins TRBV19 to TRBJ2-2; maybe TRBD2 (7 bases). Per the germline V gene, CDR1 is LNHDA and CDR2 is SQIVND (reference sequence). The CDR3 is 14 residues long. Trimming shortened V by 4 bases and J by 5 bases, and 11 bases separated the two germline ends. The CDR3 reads CASSKQGGTGELFF. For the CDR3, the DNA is TGTGCCAGTAGTAAACAGGGAGGGACCGGGGAGCTGTTTTTT.

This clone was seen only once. CDR3 coding DNA: TGCGCCAGCAGGGACAGAGATTCACCCCTCCACTTT. This codes for CASRDRDSPLHF. The gene calls are TRBV4-3 and TRBJ1-6, with D possibly matching TRBD1 (6 bases). The ends were cut back, 6 bases at V and 8 bases at J, with 8 bases in the middle. Per the germline V gene, CDR1 is LGHNA and CDR2 is YSLEER. The CDR3 contains 12 residues.

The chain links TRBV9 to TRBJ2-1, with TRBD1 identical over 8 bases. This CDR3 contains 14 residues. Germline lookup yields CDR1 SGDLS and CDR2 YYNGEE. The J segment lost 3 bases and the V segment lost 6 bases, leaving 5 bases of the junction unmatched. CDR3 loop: CASTATGDYNEQFF. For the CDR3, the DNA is TGTGCCAGCACAGCGACAGGGGACTACAATGAGCAGTTCTTC.

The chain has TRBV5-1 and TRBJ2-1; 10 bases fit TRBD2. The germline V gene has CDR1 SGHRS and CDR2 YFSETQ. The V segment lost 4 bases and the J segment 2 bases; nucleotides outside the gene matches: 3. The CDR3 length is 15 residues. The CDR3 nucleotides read TGCGCCAGCAGCGAAGGGACTAGCGCCTACAATGAGCAGTTCTTC. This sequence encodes CASSEGTSAYNEQFF.

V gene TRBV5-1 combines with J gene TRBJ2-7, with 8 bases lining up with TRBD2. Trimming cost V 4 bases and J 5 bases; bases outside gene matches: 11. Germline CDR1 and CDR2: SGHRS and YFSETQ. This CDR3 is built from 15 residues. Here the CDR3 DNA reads TGCGCCAGCAGCCGGGGAGCGGGAGTGTACAACGAGCAGTACTTC. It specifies CASSRGAGVYNEQYF.

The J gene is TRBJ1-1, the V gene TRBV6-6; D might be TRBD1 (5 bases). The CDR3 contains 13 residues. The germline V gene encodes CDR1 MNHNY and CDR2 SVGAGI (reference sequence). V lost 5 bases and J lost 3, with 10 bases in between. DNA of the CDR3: TGTGCCAGCAGTCGGACGGGGGACACTGAAGCTTTCTTT. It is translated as CASSRTGDTEAFF.

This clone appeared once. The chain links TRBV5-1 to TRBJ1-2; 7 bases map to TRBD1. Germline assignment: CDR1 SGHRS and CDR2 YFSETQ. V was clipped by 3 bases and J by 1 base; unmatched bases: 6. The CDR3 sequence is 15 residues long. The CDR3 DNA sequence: TGCGCCAGCAGCTCGATGACAGGGTTTAACTATGGCTACACCTTC. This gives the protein CASSSMTGFNYGYTF.

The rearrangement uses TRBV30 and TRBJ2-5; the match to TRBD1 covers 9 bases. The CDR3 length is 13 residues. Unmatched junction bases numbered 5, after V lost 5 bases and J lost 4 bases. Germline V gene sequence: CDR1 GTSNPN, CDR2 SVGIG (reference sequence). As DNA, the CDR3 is TGTGCCTGGGCAACAGGGGGCCTAGAGACCCAGTACTTC. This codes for CAWATGGLETQYF.

This CDR3 is CASSQDLAGGPRYEQYF. CDR3 nucleotides: TGCGCCAGCAGCCAAGATCTAGCGGGGGGGCCAAGATACGAGCAGTACTTC. The chain carries TRBV4-1 and TRBJ2-7; 12 nucleotides match TRBD2. The CDR3 runs to 17 residues. The germline V gene has CDR1 MGHRA and CDR2 YSYEKL. J was trimmed by 4 bases and V by 0 bases; bases with no gene match: 7.

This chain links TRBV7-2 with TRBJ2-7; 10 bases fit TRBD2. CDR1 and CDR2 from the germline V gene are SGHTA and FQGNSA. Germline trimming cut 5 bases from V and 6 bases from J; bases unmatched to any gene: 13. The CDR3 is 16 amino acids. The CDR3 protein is CASSPRASGSGSEQYF. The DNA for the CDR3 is TGTGCCAGCAGCCCCCGGGCTAGCGGGAGTGGAAGCGAGCAGTACTTC. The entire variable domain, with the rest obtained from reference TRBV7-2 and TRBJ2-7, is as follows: GAGVSQSPSNKVTEKGKDVELRCDPISGHTALYWYRQSLGQGLEFLIYFQGNSAPDKSGLPSDRFSAERTGGSVSTLTIQRTQQEDSAVYLCASSPRASGSGSEQYFGPGTRLTVT.

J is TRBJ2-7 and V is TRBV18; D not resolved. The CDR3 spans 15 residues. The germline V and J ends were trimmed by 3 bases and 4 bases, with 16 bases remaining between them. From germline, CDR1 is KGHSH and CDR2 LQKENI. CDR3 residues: CASSPGIVISYEQYF. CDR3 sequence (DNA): TGTGCCAGCTCACCGGGCATTGTGATTTCTTACGAGCAGTACTTC.

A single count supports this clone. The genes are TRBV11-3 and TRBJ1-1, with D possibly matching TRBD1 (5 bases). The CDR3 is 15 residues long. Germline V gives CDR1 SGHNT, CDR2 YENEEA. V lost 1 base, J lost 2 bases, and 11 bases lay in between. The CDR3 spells CASSLARQINTEAFF. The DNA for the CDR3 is TGTGCCAGCAGCTTAGCGCGACAGATAAACACTGAAGCTTTCTTT.